This T cell receptor (beta chain) was identified during a study of T cells in Graves' hyperthyroidism and ophthalmopathy. RNA transcripts yielded amplified TCR beta CDR3 regions. Researchers ran a first-round RT-PCR on the TCR CDR3 using the HTBI primer set. TCRdb reprocessed the multiplex PCR reads via MiXCR and lists one record per CDR3 protein. The data show hundreds of thousands of distinct CDR3 sequences, 13% to 15% seen once. Graves' hyperthyroidism qualified as stable when ophthalmopathy did not progress within 18 months. The trim removed 2 bases at V and 7 bases at J, leaving 8 bases unmatched. The germline gives CDR1 SEHNR, CDR2 FQNEAQ (reference sequence). This CDR3 region has 16 residues.

Sample: blood. The receptor's source is a young woman with Graves' hyperthyroidism. The genes are TRBV7-9 and TRBJ2-1; TRBD2 agrees at 10 bases. CDR3 nucleotide sequence: TGTGCCAGCAGCTTAAGTCTAGCGGGAGAAGTAAATGAGCAGTTCTTC. Amino acid sequence: CASSLSLAGEVNEQFF. Based on the CDR3 plus reference TRBV7-9 and TRBJ2-1, the full variable domain is DTGVSQNPRHKITKRGQNVTFRCDPISEHNRLYWYRQTLGQGPEFLTYFQNEAQLEKSRLLSDRFSAERPKGSFSTLEIQRTEQGDSAMYLCASSLSLAGEVNEQFFGPGTRLTVL.